A selection of T cell receptor beta chains follows, all from one sample in a study of a mutant IDH1 vaccine in newly diagnosed glioma. No antigens are known for them. Profiled with immunoSEQ multiplex PCR; TCRdb holds only in-frame clones, not every one. Of tens of thousands of clones listed, 91% are singletons. The sequencing here drew on PBMCs, taken from a glioma patient whose treatment included an IDH1 peptide vaccine. These receptors were obtained from a woman between 50 and 59 years old with glioma. Each CDR3 is given without its conserved first and last residue. Fields, in order: V gene, CDR3 protein.

>TRBV5-1
ASSLLREGLSNEQF
>TRBV27
ASSLKGWANEKLF
>TRBV28
ASSKTWSGNTIY
>TRBV15
ATSPIPDLGDQPQH
>TRBV7-9
ASSLAGGERPFEQY
>TRBV28
ASSLIGFEKLF
>TRBV9
ASSGAGDSYEQY
>TRBV5-1
ASSLAAYPSTDTQY
>TRBV28
ASSQTSGRGETQY
>TRBV2
ASSGSGGRALEQY
>TRBV18
ASSPDSGNGQY
>TRBV19
ASSSNSGATDTQY
>TRBV5-4
ASSSQVNTEAF
>TRBV5-1
ASSLTWNTEAF
>TRBV28
ASSFFGANEKLF
>TRBV15
ATSRHVGGVAGELF
>TRBV5-8
ASSPWEGYTDTQY
>TRBV27
ASSLFPGQGSYEQY
>TRBV27
ASLSTSSYNEQF
>TRBV2
ASTFTGGDYGYT
>TRBV4-1
ASSQARRGHSGRYNEQF
>TRBV15
ATSRDWGSGSSYEQY
>TRBV6-1
ASSEGIRVFGTGELF
>TRBV10-2
ASRQGQYNEQF
>TRBV6-1
ASRAFPWRVNEAF
>TRBV10-3
AISAGGSTDTQY
>TRBV4-1
ASSQDRPGRGAPLH
>TRBV5-5
ASSFFGGGNTEAF
>TRBV19
ASSTWGRAGNQPQH
>TRBV6-5
ASSSTGGRNQPQH
>TRBV10-3
AISGQATSAQY
>TRBV5-6
ASSSKGQGSNGYT
>TRBV5-1
ASSSGQGETQY
>TRBV7-9
ASSLSGSAYNEQF
>TRBV5-1
ASSYRENSPLH
>TRBV2
ASSAGAGGEQY
>TRBV23-1
AASRDQPQH
>TRBV30
AWNRPGGTQY
>TRBV6-5
ASSYRGRDSPLH
>TRBV7-9
ASSPTGGESGNTIY
>TRBV28
ASSRGGTSTDTQY
>TRBV27
ASRSIGGNTIY
>TRBV6-6
ASSPSRGYNEQF
>TRBV25-1
ASSELISGELF
>TRBV5-1
ASSWAGDAPYEQY
>TRBV7-9
ASSLTGTSGYNEQF
>TRBV4-1
ASSHRTSGRPSGANVLT
>TRBV5-4
ASSLVGSTGELF
>TRBV19
ASSAQSSYNEQF
>TRBV7-2
ASSHSGPYQETQY
>TRBV6-1
ASRHSTEAF
>TRBV5-7
ASSSYGTSGTETQY